This T cell receptor (beta chain) was recovered during a study of blood T cell repertoires in COVID-19 (dated by TCRdb to the early 2020s). As for the study more broadly: Samples from collaborators originated in the United States, Italy and Spain and spanned both the acute and convalescent phases of COVID-19. The material from the prospective study consisted of cDNA or gDNA derived from T cells, B-cell-depleted T cells, or PBMCs. The dataset comprised deeply sampled blood TCRbeta repertoires from subjects exposed to, actively infected with, or recovered from COVID-19. A freely available public database, intended as a resource for researchers studying the immune response to SARS-CoV-2, is where the repertoires were released. The samples were drawn from two sources: the first 160 participants of the ongoing ImmuneRACE study, and fewer than 1,500 subjects contributed by 6 global collaborators. The sample metadata nearly always contained a de-identified subject ID, COVID-19 status, age in years and sex. Where available, HLA class I and class II types were taken from metadata supplied by the sample provider and were not determined by assay-based typing. The investigation overall reported the following: How much clinical and demographic metadata was included differed by source and by participant, and the metadata was provided uncurated.

Each collaborating institution followed its own protocols to collect whole blood in K2EDTA tubes. Collaborator samples were shipped for TCRbeta analysis as frozen whole blood, isolated PBMCs, or DNA extracted from either sample type. The immunoSEQ Assay, a bias-controlled multiplex PCR, was used to amplify TCRbeta CDR3 regions from genomic DNA. The authors' pipeline ran thus. Within the assay, amplification of reference gene primers was used to estimate how many nucleated cells each sample contained. To quantify the absolute abundance of each unique TCRbeta CDR3 rearrangement, sequence reads were collapsed and filtered. For each sample, productive Simpson clonality was calculated as the square root of Simpson's diversity index across productive rearrangements. TCRdb retrieved this table from immuneACCESS and kept in-frame rearrangements only. Not all clones are present; in checked studies, unresolved V genes account for under half, and no reason is known for the remainder. V, J and clone size are those of that table, while D and trimming were read from the DNA. Here the sample has approximately 20,000 clones; around 83% occur a single time. Of the sample, about 48% falls within the top ten clones.

Trimming costs V 7 bases and J 5 bases, and their ends lie 16 bases apart. Per the germline V gene (reference sequence), LNHDA is the CDR1 and SQIVND is the CDR2. Measured from the cysteine to the phenylalanine, the CDR3 is 14 residues long. Only CDR3 DNA remains: 42 bases, in frame from the first base. To note about this clone: Its cognate antigen has yet to be identified. Base qualities are missing; no much larger clone stands one base away.

The receptor's source is a man between 65 and 85 years old with acute or convalescent COVID-19. The sample comprised peripheral blood. The rearranged segments are TRBV19 and TRBJ2-3; the D segment could be TRBD2, given 7 matching bases. The CDR3: CASNRGEGRDTQYF. The nucleotide sequence is TGTGCCAGTAATAGGGGGGAGGGCCGAGATACGCAGTATTTT. With all but the CDR3 taken from the reference TRBV19 and TRBJ2-3 genes, the full variable domain is: DGGITQSPKYLFRKEGQNVTLSCEQNLNHDAMYWYRQDPGQGLRLIYYSQIVNDFQKGDIAEGYSVSREKKESFPLTVTSAQKNPTAFYLCASNRGEGRDTQYFGPGTRLTVL.